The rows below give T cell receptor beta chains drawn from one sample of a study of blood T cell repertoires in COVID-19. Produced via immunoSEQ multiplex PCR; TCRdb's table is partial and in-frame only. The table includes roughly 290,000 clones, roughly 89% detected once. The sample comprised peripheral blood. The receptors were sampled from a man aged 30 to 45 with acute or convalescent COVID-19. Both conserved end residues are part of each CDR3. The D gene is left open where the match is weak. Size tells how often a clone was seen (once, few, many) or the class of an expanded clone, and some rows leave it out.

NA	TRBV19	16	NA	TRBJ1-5	CASSIAQFGSNQPQHF	TGTGCCAGTAGTATCGCCCAGTTCGGGAGCAATCAGCCCCAGCATTTT
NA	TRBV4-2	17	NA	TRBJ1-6	CASSRSGMENLGSPLHF	TGTGCCAGCAGCCGATCCGGAATGGAAAATCTAGGTTCACCCCTCCACTTT
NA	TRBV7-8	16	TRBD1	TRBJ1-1	CASSLYRQGARTEAFF	TGTGCCAGCAGCCTATATAGACAGGGGGCTCGGACTGAAGCTTTCTTT
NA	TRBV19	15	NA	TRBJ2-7	CASSISGDISYEQYF	TGTGCCAGTAGTATTTCCGGGGACATATCCTACGAGCAGTACTTC
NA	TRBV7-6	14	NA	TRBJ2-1	CASSLEANYNEQFF	TGTGCCAGCAGCTTAGAAGCCAATTACAATGAGCAGTTCTTC
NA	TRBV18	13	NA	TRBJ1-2	CASSPRDSGGYTF	TGTGCCAGCTCACCGCGGGATTCTGGGGGCTACACCTTC
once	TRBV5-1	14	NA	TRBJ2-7	CASSLARPSYEQYF	TGCGCCAGCAGCTTGGCTAGGCCCTCCTACGAGCAGTACTTC
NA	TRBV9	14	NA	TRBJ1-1	CASRAEGGGTEAFF	TGTGCCAGCAGGGCAGAAGGGGGTGGCACTGAAGCTTTCTTT
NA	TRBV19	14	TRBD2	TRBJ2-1	CATLLAGGPYEQFF	TGTGCCACCTTACTAGCGGGAGGGCCTTATGAGCAGTTCTTC
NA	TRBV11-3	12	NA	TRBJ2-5	CASSLVGETQYF	TGTGCCAGCAGCTTAGTCGGAGAGACCCAGTACTTC
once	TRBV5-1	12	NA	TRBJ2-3	CASSGQMDTQYF	TGCGCCAGCAGCGGGCAGATGGATACGCAGTATTTT
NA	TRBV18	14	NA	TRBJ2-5	CASSLQPHQETQYF	TGTGCCAGCTCACTACAACCGCACCAAGAGACCCAGTACTTC
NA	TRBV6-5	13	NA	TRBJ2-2	CASKQGNTGELFF	TGTGCCAGCAAACAGGGCAACACCGGGGAGCTGTTTTTT
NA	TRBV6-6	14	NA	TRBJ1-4	CASRHSVASEKLFF	TGTGCCAGCAGGCACAGTGTGGCCTCGGAAAAACTGTTTTTT
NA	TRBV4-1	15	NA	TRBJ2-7	CASSQTTGYSYEQYF	TGCGCCAGCAGCCAAACTACAGGCTACTCCTACGAGCAGTACTTC
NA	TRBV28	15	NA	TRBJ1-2	CASSTSGGMEYGYTF	TGTGCCAGCAGCACGTCGGGGGGGATGGAGTATGGCTACACCTTC
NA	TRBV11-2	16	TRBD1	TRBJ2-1	CASSFYRGGSYNEQFF	TGTGCCAGCAGTTTCTACAGGGGCGGCTCCTACAATGAGCAGTTCTTC
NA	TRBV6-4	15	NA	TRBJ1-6	CASSDFIGGNSPLHF	TGTGCCAGCAGTGACTTCATCGGGGGAAATTCACCCCTCCACTTT
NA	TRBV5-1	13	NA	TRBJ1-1	CASSWGRYTEAFF	TGCGCCAGCAGCTGGGGGCGATACACTGAAGCTTTCTTT
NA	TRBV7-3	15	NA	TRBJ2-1	CASSARWSSYNEQFF	TGTGCCAGCAGCGCCCGATGGAGCTCCTACAATGAGCAGTTCTTC
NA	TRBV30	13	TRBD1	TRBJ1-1	CAWSVTGAIEAFF	TGTGCCTGGAGTGTGACAGGGGCAATCGAAGCTTTCTTT
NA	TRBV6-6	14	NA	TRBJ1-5	CASSYSEGDQPQHF	TGTGCCAGCAGTTACTCGGAAGGGGATCAGCCCCAGCATTTT
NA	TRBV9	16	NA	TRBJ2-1	CASSPHRDLRTDEQFF	TGTGCCAGCAGTCCCCACCGGGACTTACGGACCGATGAGCAGTTCTTC
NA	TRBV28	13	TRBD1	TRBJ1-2	CASSFGTAYGYTF	TGTGCCAGCAGTTTTGGGACAGCCTATGGCTACACCTTC
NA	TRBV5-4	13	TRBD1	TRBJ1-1	CASGTGSNTEAFF	TGTGCCAGTGGGACAGGGTCGAACACTGAAGCTTTCTTT
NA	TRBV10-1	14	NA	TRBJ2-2	CASSVERTVGELFF	TGCGCCAGCAGTGTGGAGCGGACGGTCGGGGAGCTGTTTTTT
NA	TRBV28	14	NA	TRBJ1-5	CASTLGGTNQPQHF	TGTGCCAGCACTCTTGGGGGGACGAACCAGCCCCAGCATTTT
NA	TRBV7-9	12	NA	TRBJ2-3	CASGGLSDTQYF	TGTGCCAGCGGGGGCCTCTCGGATACGCAGTATTTT
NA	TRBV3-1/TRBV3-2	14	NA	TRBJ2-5	CASSQESLGETQYF	TGTGCCAGCAGCCAAGAGAGCCTAGGAGAGACCCAGTACTTC
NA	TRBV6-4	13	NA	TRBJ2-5	CASSDGQQETQYF	TGTGCCAGCAGTGACGGACAGCAAGAGACCCAGTACTTC
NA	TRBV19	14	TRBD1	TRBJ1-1	CATARTGGLAEAFF	TGTGCCACCGCCCGGACAGGCGGCCTCGCTGAAGCTTTCTTT
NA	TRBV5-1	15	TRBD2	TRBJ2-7	CASSFPTSGGGEQYF	TGCGCCAGCAGCTTTCCGACTAGCGGGGGAGGCGAGCAGTACTTC
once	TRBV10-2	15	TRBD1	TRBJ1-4	CASSDTGQGTEKLFF	TGCGCCAGCAGTGATACTGGACAGGGAACCGAAAAACTGTTTTTT
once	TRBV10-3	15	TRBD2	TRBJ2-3	CAISEPIAGTDTQYF	TGTGCCATCAGTGAGCCAATAGCGGGGACAGATACGCAGTATTTT
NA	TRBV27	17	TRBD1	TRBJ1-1	CASRAIFTGGENTEAFF	TGTGCCAGCCGGGCAATTTTTACAGGGGGCGAGAACACTGAAGCTTTCTTT